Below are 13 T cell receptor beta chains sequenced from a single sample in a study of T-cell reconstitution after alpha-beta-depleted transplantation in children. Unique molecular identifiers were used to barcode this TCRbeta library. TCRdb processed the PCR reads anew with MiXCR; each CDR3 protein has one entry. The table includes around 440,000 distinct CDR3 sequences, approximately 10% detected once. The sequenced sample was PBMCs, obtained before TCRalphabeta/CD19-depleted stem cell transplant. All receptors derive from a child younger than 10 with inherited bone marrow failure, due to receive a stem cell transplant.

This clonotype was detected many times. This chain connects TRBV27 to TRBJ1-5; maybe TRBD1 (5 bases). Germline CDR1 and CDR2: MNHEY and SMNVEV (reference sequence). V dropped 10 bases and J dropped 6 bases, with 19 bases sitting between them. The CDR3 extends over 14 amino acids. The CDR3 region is CATRPRGVGQPQHF. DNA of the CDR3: TGTGCCACCAGGCCTCGGGGGGTCGGTCAGCCCCAGCATTTT.

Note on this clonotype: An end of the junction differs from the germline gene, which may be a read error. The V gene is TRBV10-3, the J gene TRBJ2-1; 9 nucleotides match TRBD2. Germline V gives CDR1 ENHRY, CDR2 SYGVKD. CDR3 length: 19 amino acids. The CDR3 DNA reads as TGTGCCCTCAGTTCCAGCGGGAGGACCCCCCTTACAATTGTCAATGAGCAGTTCTTC. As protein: CALSSSGRTPLTIVNEQFF.

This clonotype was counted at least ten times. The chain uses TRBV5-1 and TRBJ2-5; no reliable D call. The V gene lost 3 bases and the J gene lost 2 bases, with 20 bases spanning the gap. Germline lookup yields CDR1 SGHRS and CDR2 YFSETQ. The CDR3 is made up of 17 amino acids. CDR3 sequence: CASSSPPPKLEQETQYF. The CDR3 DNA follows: TGCGCCAGCAGCTCCCCCCCGCCCAAGTTGGAACAAGAGACCCAGTACTTC.

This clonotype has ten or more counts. The CDR3 DNA reads as TGCGCCAGCAGCTTGGATGCAGGGCCCCAAGAGACCCAGTACTTC. This translates into CASSLDAGPQETQYF. The gene calls are TRBV5-1 and TRBJ2-5; a weak D match, TRBD1 (5 bases). CDR1 and CDR2 from the germline V gene are SGHRS and YFSETQ. The CDR3 extends over 15 amino acids. V gave up 0 bases and J gave up 1 base, with 10 bases separating them.

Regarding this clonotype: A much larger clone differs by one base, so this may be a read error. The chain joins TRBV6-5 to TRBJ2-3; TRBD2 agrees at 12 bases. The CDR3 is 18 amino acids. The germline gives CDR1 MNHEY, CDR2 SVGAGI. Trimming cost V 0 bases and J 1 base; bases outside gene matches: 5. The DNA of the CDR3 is TGTGCCAGCAGTTACTCGAGCCTAGCGGGAGGGGGCACAGATACGCAGTATTTT. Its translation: CASSYSSLAGGGTDTQYF.

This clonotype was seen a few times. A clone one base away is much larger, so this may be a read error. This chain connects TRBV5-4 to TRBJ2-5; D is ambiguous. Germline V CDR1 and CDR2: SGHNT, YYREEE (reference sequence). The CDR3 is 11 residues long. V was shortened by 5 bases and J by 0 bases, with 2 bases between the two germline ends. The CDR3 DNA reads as TGTGCCAGCAGGAACCAAGAGACCCAGTACTTC. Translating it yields CASRNQETQYF.

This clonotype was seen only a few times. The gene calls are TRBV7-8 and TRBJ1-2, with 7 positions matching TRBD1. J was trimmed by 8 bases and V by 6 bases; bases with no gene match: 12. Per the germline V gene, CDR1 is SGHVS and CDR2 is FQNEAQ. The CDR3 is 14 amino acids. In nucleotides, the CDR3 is TGTGCCAGCAGTCAAGACAGGGACCGGGGCGGCTACACCTTC. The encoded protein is CASSQDRDRGGYTF. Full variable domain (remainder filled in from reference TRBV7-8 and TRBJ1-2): GAGVSQSPRYKVAKRGQDVALRCDPISGHVSLFWYQQALGQGPEFLTYFQNEAQLDKSGLPSDRFFAERPEGSVSTLKIQRTQQEDSAVYLCASSQDRDRGGYTFGSGTRLTVV.

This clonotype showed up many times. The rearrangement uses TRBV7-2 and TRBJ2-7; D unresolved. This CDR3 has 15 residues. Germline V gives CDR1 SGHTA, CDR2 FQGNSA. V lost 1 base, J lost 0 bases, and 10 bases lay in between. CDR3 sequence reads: CASSLDPGPSYEQYF. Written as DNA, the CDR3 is TGTGCCAGCAGCTTAGACCCGGGCCCCTCCTACGAGCAGTACTTC.

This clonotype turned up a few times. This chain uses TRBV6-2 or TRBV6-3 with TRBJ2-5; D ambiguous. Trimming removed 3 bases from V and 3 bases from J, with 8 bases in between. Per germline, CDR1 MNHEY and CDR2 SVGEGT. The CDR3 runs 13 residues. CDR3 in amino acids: CASSYAGEETQYF. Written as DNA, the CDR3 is TGTGCCAGCAGTTATGCTGGGGAAGAGACCCAGTACTTC.

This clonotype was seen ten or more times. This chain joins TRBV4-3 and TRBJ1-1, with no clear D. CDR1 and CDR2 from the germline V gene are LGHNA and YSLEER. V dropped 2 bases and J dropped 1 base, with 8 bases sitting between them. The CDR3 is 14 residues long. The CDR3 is CASSQTPRNTEAFF. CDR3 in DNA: TGCGCCAGCAGCCAAACCCCCAGGAACACTGAAGCTTTCTTT.

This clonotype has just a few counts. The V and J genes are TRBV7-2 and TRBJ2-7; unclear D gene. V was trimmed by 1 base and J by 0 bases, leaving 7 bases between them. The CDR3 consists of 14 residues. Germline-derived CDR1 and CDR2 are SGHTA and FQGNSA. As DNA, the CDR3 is TGTGCCAGCAGCTTAGTTGACCACTCCTACGAGCAGTACTTC. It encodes CASSLVDHSYEQYF.

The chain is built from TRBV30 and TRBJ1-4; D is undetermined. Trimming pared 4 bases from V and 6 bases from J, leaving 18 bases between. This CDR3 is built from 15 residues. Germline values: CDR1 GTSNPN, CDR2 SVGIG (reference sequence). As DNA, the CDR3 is TGTGCCTGGACACCTATCGGAGGGAAGGATGAAAAACTGTTTTTT. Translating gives CAWTPIGGKDEKLFF.

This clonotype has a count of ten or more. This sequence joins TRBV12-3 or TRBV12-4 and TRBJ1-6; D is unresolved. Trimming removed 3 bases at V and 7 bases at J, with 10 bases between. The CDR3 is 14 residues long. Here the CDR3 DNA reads TGTGCCAGCAGTTTCCAAGGGAGCAATTCACCCCTCCACTTT. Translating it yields CASSFQGSNSPLHF.